This is a list of T cell receptor beta chains from one sample in a study of T cells in Graves' hyperthyroidism and ophthalmopathy. TCRdb independently ran MiXCR on the multiplex PCR reads; one entry per CDR3 protein. The table shows hundreds of thousands of distinct CDR3 sequences, with roughly 15% occurring only once. The sample was blood. All receptors come from a man aged 18 to 30 with Graves' ophthalmopathy. CDR3s include the opening cysteine and the closing phenylalanine or tryptophan. A D gene is named only where the DNA matches it firmly. Expanded clones get a size class; other rows say once, few or many, or leave the size out.

>TRBV7-9|many|TRBJ2-1|TRBD2
TGTGCCAGCAGCTCGAGCGGGAGCATCGACAATGAGCAGTTCTTC
CASSSSGSIDNEQFF
>TRBV20-1|many|TRBJ1-2|-
TGCAGTGCTAGAGAGGTTGGGGGTTCCTATGGCTACACCTTC
CSAREVGGSYGYTF
>TRBV20-1|many|TRBJ2-7|TRBD2
TGCAGTGCTCTTACCGGGACTAGCAACGAGCAGTACTTC
CSALTGTSNEQYF
>TRBV28|once|TRBJ2-7|TRBD2
TGTGCCAGCAGTGTAGTAGGACTAGCGGCATCTTCCAACTACGAGCAGTACTTC
CASSVVGLAASSNYEQYF
>TRBV6-2/TRBV6-3|-|TRBJ2-7|TRBD2
TGTGCCAGCAGACTAGCGGGAGTAATCTACGAGCAGTACTTC
CASRLAGVIYEQYF
>TRBV29-1|few|TRBJ2-7|TRBD1
TGCAGCGTTTGGACAGGGGGGGGGGTTTACGAGCAGTACTTC
CSVWTGGGVYEQYF
>TRBV12-5|many|TRBJ1-6|-
TGTGCTAGTGGTTACGACATCTATAATTCACCCCTCCACTTT
CASGYDIYNSPLHF
>TRBV9|many|TRBJ1-6|-
TGTGCCAGCAGCGAGAGAGGGACAATGAATTCACCCCTCCACTTT
CASSERGTMNSPLHF
>TRBV20-1|-|TRBJ2-5|TRBD1
TGCAGTGCCGGAGACAGGGGCCAAGAGACCCAGTACTTC
CSAGDRGQETQYF
>TRBV7-8|few|TRBJ2-4|-
TGTGCCAGCAGCTTGGGCCGGGGCGACATTCAGTACTTC
CASSLGRGDIQYF
>TRBV6-1|many|TRBJ1-1|-
TGTGCCAACAATTTTATCGAGGGGACTGAAGCTTTCTTT
CANNFIEGTEAFF
>TRBV20-1|many|TRBJ2-7|-
TGCAGTGCTAGAAGCGTTGGCAGGGTAAGATCCTACGAGCAGTACTTC
CSARSVGRVRSYEQYF
>TRBV7-2|many|TRBJ2-1|TRBD2
TGTGCCAGCAGCTTAGTTATAGGTGGGAGGGGCGAGCAGTTCTTC
CASSLVIGGRGEQFF
>TRBV5-1|few|TRBJ2-4|TRBD1
TGCGCCAGCAGCGAGACAGGGCTCAACATTCAGTACTTC
CASSETGLNIQYF
>TRBV6-1|many|TRBJ1-2|TRBD1
TGTGCCAGCTCCCGGGACAGGGTCAATGGCTACACCTTC
CASSRDRVNGYTF